This TCR beta chain emerged from a study of technical replicates of blood from several donors. TCRdb's table, derived via immunoSEQ multiplex PCR, lists solely in-frame clones and lacks some. The sample has around 13,000 clones; over 80% are singletons. The germline V gene has CDR1 MNHEY and CDR2 SVGAGI. This CDR3 contains 12 residues. The germline V and J ends were trimmed by 5 bases and 8 bases, with 10 bases remaining between them. Material for sequencing was PBMCs. V usage is TRBV6-5 and J usage is TRBJ2-1, with TRBD1 as a possible D gene (6 bases). This sequence was found in a human donor in good health. The CDR3 is CASSLQGDEQFF. CDR3 bases: TGTGCCAGCAGTCTACAGGGCGATGAGCAGTTCTTC.